Detailed here is one T cell receptor beta chain. The target of this receptor is not known. The listed sequencing device is NextSeq 550. The Human TCR Profiling Kit (MiLaboratory) was used to make UMI-labeled 5' RACE TRB cDNA libraries. cDNA synthesis used the entire amount of extracted RNA, and PCR amplification then used the entire amount of cDNA produced. The libraries were made side by side, with each library going through the same number of PCR cycles. As for how the authors treated the data: About 50,000 +/- 10,000 unique UMI-labeled TRB cDNA molecules per library were extracted with MIGEC and MiXCR, with at least two reads per UMI required. On average, about 40,000 +/- 10,000 functional in-frame TRB CDR3 nucleotide clonotypes lacking stop codons were found per library. After downsampling to 5000 UMI-labeled TRB molecules per sample, diversity metrics such as normalized Shannon-Wiener and Chao1 were calculated in VDJtools. For the central five CDR3 residues, VDJtools calculated physicochemical properties weighted by clonotype size, namely interaction energy, strength, volume and Kidera factor 4. The reads, reprocessed by TCRdb, yield one row per CDR3 protein sequence and no DNA. These V and J calls derive from TCRdb rather than the authors' analysis. The sample table records over 70,000 distinct CDR3 sequences. Around 0.51% of the sample is held by the ten biggest clonotypes.

This sample was included in a study of CXCR3-negative and CXCR3-positive naive CD8 T cells (dated by TCRdb to between 2017 and 2020). Notes on the research overall: In total, about 130 million TRB reads were obtained, or roughly 1.5 +/- 0.3 million reads per library. Diversity and physicochemical repertoire analyses were performed on around 10 donors pooled from two independent experiments. The TRBV-TRBJ cluster analysis covered naive subsets from several donors and memory cells from 3 donors. Points the paper makes about the study in general: Compared with CXCR3-negative naive cells, CXCR3-positive naive cells had TRB CDR3s with higher hydrophobicity (lower Kidera factor 4), lower energy, and higher strength and volume indices. Freshly isolated PBMCs were used for most assays because CXCR3 expression went down partially after cryopreservation. Because surface CD5, which is linked to self-reactivity in mice, was comparable between the naive subsets, TCR interaction strength was also inferred from the physicochemical properties of TRB CDR3s. Similar TRBV-TRBJ usage was shown by naive CXCR3-negative and CXCR3-positive cells from the same donor, whereas distinct patterns were shown by memory cells. Repertoire diversity was comparably high in both naive subsets but much lower in memory CD8+ T cells.

For each CD8+ T cell subset, flow sorting was done in triplicate, and 300,000 to 350,000 cells per subset went directly into RLT lysis buffer. To keep memory contaminants out, a stringent definition of naive CD8+ T cells was applied: CD45RO-CCR7+CD27+CD95-. Standard density gradient centrifugation was used to isolate peripheral blood mononuclear cells from buffy coats. Naive CXCR3-negative and CXCR3-positive CD8+ T cells were flow-sorted on a FACSAria III. Total RNA was extracted from sorted cells with an RNeasy Mini Kit. This TCR was recovered from a human donor in good health. Some clones in this sample may be carry-over from other donors' samples. Specimen: naive CXCR3+ CD8+ T cells from blood. The cell subset or site label, read with the paper, signifies: CD45RO-CCR7+CD27+CD95- naive CD8+ T cells expressing CXCR3 (TNR3+).

The CDR3 region: CASSDRTGQSTDTQYF. The V and J genes are TRBV9 and TRBJ2-3; the D call of TRBD1 rests on TCRdb alone, since no DNA is present to check it. The germline V gene encodes CDR1 SGDLS and CDR2 YYNGEE. The CDR3 measures 16 amino acids from cysteine to phenylalanine. DNA is not on record.